The clone carrying this T cell receptor (beta chain) was counted ten times or more. This sample is part of a study of blood T cell repertoires in COVID-19. Study summary: The analysed material was cDNA or gDNA that came from T cells, B-cell-depleted T cells, or PBMCs.

This CDR3 contains 13 residues. V shed 0 bases and J 6 bases; nucleotides not matched to a gene: 2. Germline V gene sequence: CDR1 KGHSH, CDR2 LQKENI. TCRdb's table, derived via immunoSEQ multiplex PCR, lists solely in-frame clones and lacks some. The sample contains 200,000 to 300,000 clones, around nine tenths of which appear only once. Sequencing was done on a sample of peripheral blood. The sequence was collected from a woman aged 55-70 years with COVID-19, enrolled during active disease. This chain joins TRBV18 and TRBJ2-7; 7 positions agree with TRBD1. This CDR3 reads CASSPPGQLEQYF. The CDR3 nucleotides are TGTGCCAGCTCACCACCGGGACAGCTCGAGCAGTACTTC.